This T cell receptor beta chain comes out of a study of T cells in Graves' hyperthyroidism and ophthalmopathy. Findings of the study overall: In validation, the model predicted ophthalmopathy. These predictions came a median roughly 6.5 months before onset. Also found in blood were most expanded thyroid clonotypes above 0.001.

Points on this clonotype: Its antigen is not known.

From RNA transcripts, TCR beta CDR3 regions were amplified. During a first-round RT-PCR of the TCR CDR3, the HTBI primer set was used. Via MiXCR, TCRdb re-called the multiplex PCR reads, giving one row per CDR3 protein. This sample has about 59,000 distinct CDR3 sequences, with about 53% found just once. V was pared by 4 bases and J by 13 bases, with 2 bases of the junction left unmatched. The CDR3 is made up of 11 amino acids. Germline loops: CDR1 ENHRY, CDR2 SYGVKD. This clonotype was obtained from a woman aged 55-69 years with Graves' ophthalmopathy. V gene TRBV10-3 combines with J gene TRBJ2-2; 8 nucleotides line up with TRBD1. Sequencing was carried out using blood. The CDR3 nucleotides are TGTGCCATCAGTGGAGACAGGGGGCTGTTTTTT. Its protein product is CAISGDRGLFF.